There are many counts of the clone carrying this TCR beta chain. Its antigen remains unknown. This CDR3 is 14 amino acids long. Germline values: CDR1 MNHEY, CDR2 SVGAGI. V was pared by 6 bases and J by 3 bases, with 6 bases of the junction left unmatched. The record originates from a study of early T cells in non-severe SARS-CoV-2 infection. On the study more broadly: With bulk RNA from unsorted whole blood as input, sequencing yielded unpaired chains.

Study-level results: Matching results from VDJdb favored anti-spike CD8 responses, leaving private and CD4 specificities undetected.

Each cDNA molecule carried a unique molecular identifier. TCRdb called the 5' RACE reads again in MiXCR, with one record for every CDR3 protein. The profile shows over 60,000 distinct CDR3 sequences, about 9.4% of them singletons. The sample taken for sequencing was whole blood. The TCR was taken from an adult who was a healthcare worker with PCR-confirmed SARS-CoV-2 infection or an uninfected control (not recorded which). V and J are TRBV6-5 and TRBJ2-7; 9 positions agree with TRBD1. CDR3 in DNA: TGTGCCAGCAGAAGGGACAGGGCCTTCTACGAGCAGTACTTC. Amino acid sequence: CASRRDRAFYEQYF.